Here is one T cell receptor (beta chain) with its context. The antigen remains undetermined. The data stem from a study of T cells expressing NK-cell markers. Study information: It was sorted CD3+CD56+NKG2C+, CD3+CD56+NKG2C- and CD3+CD56-NKG2C+ T cells that supplied the TCR beta repertoires. Seven HCMV-seropositive donors and one seronegative donor made up the eight sequenced donors. Study-wide results and caveats: In a few donors, dominant clonotypes made up about 25-60.1% of CD3+CD56-NKG2C+ cells. Whether the expanded NKG2C+ T cell clones recognized HCMV remained unclear.

The CDR3 covers 14 residues. Germline loops: CDR1 SGHTA, CDR2 FQGTGA. One entry per CDR3 protein, without DNA, is what TCRdb gives after re-calling the 5' RACE reads. This sample's table reports over 250,000 distinct CDR3 sequences. Sequencing input: blood T cells: a sorted CD56 or NKG2C T cell subset, CD4+ or CD8+ T cells, or bulk PBMC T cells (not recorded which). This rearrangement joins TRBV7-3 to TRBJ1-1; no DNA is available, so the TRBD1 call from TCRdb remains unchecked. The receptor's source is a woman between 18 and 69 years old in good health. CDR3 sequence reads: CASSPRGPSTEAFF.